This T cell receptor (beta chain) was recovered during a study of T cell repertoires in cytomegalovirus infection. On the study more broadly: An indication of both CMV infection and matching HLA type came from public TCR beta signatures.

Each CDR3 protein is one row after TCRdb ran MiXCR on the reads. The profile shows 450,000 to 650,000 distinct CDR3 sequences, about 26% of them singletons. Germline CDR1 is DFQATT and CDR2 is SNEGSKA (reference sequence). The CDR3 runs 16 residues. V lost 0 bases and J lost 2; bases outside the gene matches: 7. The sequence was collected from a human donor in good health (CMV status not recorded). Some clones in this sample may be carry-over from other donors' samples. Sequencing was done on a sample of PBMCs. V and J are TRBV20-1 and TRBJ2-4, with 7 bases identical to TRBD2. The CDR3 spells CSARDGGGGTKNIQYF. The CDR3 bases are TGCAGTGCTAGAGATGGTGGCGGGGGAACCAAAAACATTCAGTACTTC.